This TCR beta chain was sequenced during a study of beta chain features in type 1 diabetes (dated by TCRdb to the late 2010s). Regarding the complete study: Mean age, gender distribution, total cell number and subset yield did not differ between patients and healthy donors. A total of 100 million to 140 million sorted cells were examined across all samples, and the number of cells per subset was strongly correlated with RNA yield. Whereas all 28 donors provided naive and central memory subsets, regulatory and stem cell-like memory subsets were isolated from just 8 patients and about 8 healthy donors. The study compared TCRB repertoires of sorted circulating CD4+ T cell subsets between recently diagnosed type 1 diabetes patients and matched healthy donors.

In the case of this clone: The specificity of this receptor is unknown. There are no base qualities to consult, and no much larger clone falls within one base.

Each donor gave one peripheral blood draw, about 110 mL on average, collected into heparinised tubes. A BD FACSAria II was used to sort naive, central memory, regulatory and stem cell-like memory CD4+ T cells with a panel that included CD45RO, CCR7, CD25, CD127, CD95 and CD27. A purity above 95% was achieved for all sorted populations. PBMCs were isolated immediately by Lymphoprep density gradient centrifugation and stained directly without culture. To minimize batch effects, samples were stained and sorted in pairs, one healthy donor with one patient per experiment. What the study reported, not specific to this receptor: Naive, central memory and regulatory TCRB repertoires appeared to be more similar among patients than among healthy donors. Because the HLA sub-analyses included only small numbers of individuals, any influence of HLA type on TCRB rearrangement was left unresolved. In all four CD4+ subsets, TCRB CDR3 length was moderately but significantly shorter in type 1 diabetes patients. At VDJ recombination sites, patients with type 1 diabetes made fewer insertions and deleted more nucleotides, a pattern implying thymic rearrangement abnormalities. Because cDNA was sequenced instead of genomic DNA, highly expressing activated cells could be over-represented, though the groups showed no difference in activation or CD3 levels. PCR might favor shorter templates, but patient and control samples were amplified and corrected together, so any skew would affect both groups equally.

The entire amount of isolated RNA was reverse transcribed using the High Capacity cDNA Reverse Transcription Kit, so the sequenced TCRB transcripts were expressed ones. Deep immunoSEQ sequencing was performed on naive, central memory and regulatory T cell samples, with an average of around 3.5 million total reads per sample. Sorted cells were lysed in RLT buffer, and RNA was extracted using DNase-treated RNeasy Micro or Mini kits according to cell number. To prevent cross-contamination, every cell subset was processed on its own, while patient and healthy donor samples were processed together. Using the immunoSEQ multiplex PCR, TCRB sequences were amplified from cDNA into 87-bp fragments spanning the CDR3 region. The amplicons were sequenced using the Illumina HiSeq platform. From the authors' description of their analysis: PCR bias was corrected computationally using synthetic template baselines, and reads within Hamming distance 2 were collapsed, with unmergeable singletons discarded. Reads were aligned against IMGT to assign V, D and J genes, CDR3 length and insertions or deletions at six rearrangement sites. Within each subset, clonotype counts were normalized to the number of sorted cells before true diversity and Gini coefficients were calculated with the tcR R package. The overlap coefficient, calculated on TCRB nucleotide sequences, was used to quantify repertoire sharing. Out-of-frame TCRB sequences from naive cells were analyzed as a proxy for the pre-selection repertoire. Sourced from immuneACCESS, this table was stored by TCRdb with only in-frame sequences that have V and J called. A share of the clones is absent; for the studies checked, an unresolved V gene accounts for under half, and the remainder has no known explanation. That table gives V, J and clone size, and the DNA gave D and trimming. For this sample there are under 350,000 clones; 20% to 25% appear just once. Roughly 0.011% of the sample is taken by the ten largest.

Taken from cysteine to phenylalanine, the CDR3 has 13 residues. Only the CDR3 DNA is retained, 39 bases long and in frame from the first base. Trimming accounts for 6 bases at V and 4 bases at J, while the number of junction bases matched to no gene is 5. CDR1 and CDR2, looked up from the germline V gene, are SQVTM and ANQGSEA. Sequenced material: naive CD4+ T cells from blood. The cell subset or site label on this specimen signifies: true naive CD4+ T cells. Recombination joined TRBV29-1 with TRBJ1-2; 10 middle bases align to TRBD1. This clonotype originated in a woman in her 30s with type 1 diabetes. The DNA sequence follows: TGCAGCGTCGGGGACAGGGGAGGCTATGGCTACACCTTC. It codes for CSVGDRGGYGYTF. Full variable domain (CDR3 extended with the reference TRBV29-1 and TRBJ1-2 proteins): SAVISQKPSRDICQRGTSLTIQCQVDSQVTMMFWYRQQPGQSLTLIATANQGSEATYESGFVIDKFPISRPNLTFSTLTVSNMSPEDSSIYLCSVGDRGGYGYTFGSGTRLTVV.